The 20 T cell receptor beta chains below were found in one sample sequenced in a study of T-cell reconstitution after alpha-beta-depleted transplantation in children. A TCRbeta library incorporating unique molecular identifiers was prepared. TCRdb reprocessed the PCR reads via MiXCR and lists one record per CDR3 protein. The table lists about 690,000 distinct CDR3 sequences, around a sixth of them singletons. The sequencing here drew on PBMCs from the stem cell graft donor, taken from the stem cell graft. The receptors were sampled from a human donor who donated a stem cell graft to a child with acute myeloid leukemia.

V is TRBV4-1 and J is TRBJ2-3; D is unresolved. V was clipped by 1 base and J by 0 bases, with 8 bases between them. The CDR3 length is 15 residues. From germline, CDR1 is MGHRA and CDR2 YSYEKL. CDR3 sequence: CASSQVGSSTDTQYF. DNA for the CDR3: TGCGCCAGCAGCCAAGTAGGGTCTAGCACAGATACGCAGTATTTT.

The V gene is TRBV4-1, the J gene TRBJ2-2, with 10 bases lining up with TRBD1. Germline CDR1 and CDR2: MGHRA and YSYEKL. J lost 9 bases, V lost 1 base, and 11 bases had no gene match. The CDR3 contains 17 residues. CDR3 nucleotides: TGCGCCAGCAGCCAAGGGACAGGGGGTTTCGCACCGAGGGAGCTGTTTTTT. Its translation is CASSQGTGGFAPRELFF.

This clonotype was picked up many times. This chain uses TRBV6-4 with TRBJ1-1; possibly TRBD1 for D (5 bases). In germline, CDR1 is MRHNA, CDR2 SNTAGT. This CDR3 is 14 amino acids long. V lost 0 bases to trimming and J lost 5 bases, with 10 bases between them. The CDR3 nucleotides are TGTGCCAGCAGTGACTCTCCCCGGGGGACTGAAGCTTTCTTT. Translated: CASSDSPRGTEAFF.

In DNA, the CDR3 is TGTGCCAGCAGCCCAAAAGGGGGGGGGAATCAGCCCCAGCATTTT. Amino acids: CASSPKGGGNQPQHF. The chain links TRBV7-9 to TRBJ1-5; tentatively, D is TRBD1 (6 bases). The V and J ends lost 5 bases and 4 bases respectively, with 15 bases between them. Germline loops: CDR1 SEHNR, CDR2 FQNEAQ (reference sequence). This CDR3 has 15 residues.

The CDR3 sequence: CSARDLAGGPRDTQYF. The CDR3 DNA reads TGCAGTGCTAGAGATCTAGCGGGGGGGCCCAGAGATACGCAGTATTTT. The chain links TRBV20-1 to TRBJ2-3; 12 nucleotides align to TRBD2. The CDR3 loop spans 16 amino acids. V lost 0 bases and J lost 5; bases outside the gene matches: 6. Germline CDR1 is DFQATT and CDR2 is SNEGSKA (reference sequence).

J is TRBJ2-4 and V is TRBV4-3; maybe TRBD1 (5 bases). This CDR3 is 13 amino acids long. V lost 0 bases and J lost 13, with 13 bases in between. Germline V gene lookup returns CDR1 LGHNA and CDR2 YSLEER. CDR3 DNA: TGCGCCAGCAGCCAAGACGGCACAGGTTACCAGTACTTC. Translating it yields CASSQDGTGYQYF.

The chain has TRBV10-3 and TRBJ2-1; 8 nucleotides match TRBD1. The germline CDR1 and CDR2 sequences are ENHRY and SYGVKD. V shed 11 bases, J shed 0 bases, and the junction held 9 bases outside the gene matches. The CDR3 sequence is 15 residues long. The CDR3 is CAVRTGTGSYNEQFF. The CDR3 nucleotides read TGTGCCGTGCGTACCGGGACAGGCTCCTACAATGAGCAGTTCTTC.

Many counts were recorded for this clonotype. The chain combines TRBV7-6 with TRBJ2-7; D assignment may be TRBD1 or TRBD2 (5 bases each). V was cut by 5 bases and J by 0 bases, with 14 bases left in between. CDR1 is SGHVS, CDR2 FNYEAQ, per germline. The CDR3 spans 15 residues. In DNA form, the CDR3 reads TGTGCCAGCAGCACCCGGGACGGGGACTCCTACGAGCAGTACTTC. Protein: CASSTRDGDSYEQYF.

In its sample, this clonotype was seen many times. This chain joins TRBV20-1 and TRBJ2-7; D call uncertain. The V gene's germline CDR1 is DFQATT and CDR2 SNEGSKA (reference sequence). The CDR3 extends over 14 amino acids. Trimming took 6 bases from V and 2 from J, leaving 17 bases between them. The CDR3 is CSAAILNTAYEQYV. The CDR3 DNA is TGCAGTGCCGCTATACTTAACACCGCCTACGAGCAGTACGTC.

The chain is built from TRBV30 and TRBJ1-1; the D gene is possibly TRBD1 (6 bases). The CDR3 has 19 amino acids. The ends were cut back, 2 bases at V and 4 bases at J, with 29 bases in the middle. The germline CDR1 and CDR2 sequences are GTSNPN and SVGIG (reference sequence). The DNA for the CDR3 is TGTGCCTGGAGTCTTTACTTACAGGGCGCGGGTAGGTTCGGCACTGAAGCTTTCTTT. Translation gives CAWSLYLQGAGRFGTEAFF.

This clonotype was seen repeatedly, ten times or more. The V call is TRBV7-2, the J call TRBJ2-3; tentatively, D is TRBD1 or TRBD2 (5 bases each). Between the trimmed V and J ends, which lost 1 base and 2 bases, there was a span of 10 bases. Germline V gene lookup returns CDR1 SGHTA and CDR2 FQGNSA. The CDR3 has 15 amino acids. The CDR3 DNA reads TGTGCCAGCAGCTTAGAACGGGGACCCACAGATACGCAGTATTTT. It specifies CASSLERGPTDTQYF.

This chain connects TRBV2 to TRBJ2-2, with a weak D call TRBD1 (6 bases). Germline V gene sequence: CDR1 SNHLY, CDR2 FYNNEI. This CDR3 comprises 15 residues. Trimming removed 4 bases at V and 1 base at J, with 10 bases between. The CDR3 nucleotides read TGTGCCAGCAGTGCCGAGACAGGGAACACCGGGGAGCTGTTTTTT. This translates into CASSAETGNTGELFF.

This clonotype was seen only a few times. This rearrangement joins TRBV4-3 to TRBJ2-7; D is tentatively TRBD1 or TRBD2 (5 bases each). This CDR3 is 19 amino acids long. The germline gives CDR1 LGHNA, CDR2 YSLEER. Between the trimmed V and J ends, which lost 1 base and 2 bases, there was a span of 24 bases. CDR3 nucleotides: TGCGCCAGCAGCCAAGGCCGGGGCGTTCGTAATGTAGTCCCCTACGAGCAGTACTTC. Protein: CASSQGRGVRNVVPYEQYF.

This clonotype has at least ten counts. This chain uses TRBV20-1 with TRBJ1-5, with 8 bases identical to TRBD1. This CDR3 region has 14 residues. Looked up from germline, CDR1 is DFQATT and CDR2 is SNEGSKA (reference sequence). V shed 0 bases, J shed 7 bases, and the junction held 5 bases outside the gene matches. CDR3 sequence (DNA): TGCAGTGCTAGAGAATCAGGGGGCCGGCAGCCCCAGCATTTT. This codes for CSARESGGRQPQHF.

This clonotype was counted a few times. The V gene is TRBV6-2 or TRBV6-3, the J gene TRBJ1-1; TRBD1 might be the D (6 bases). Germline CDR1 MNHEY, CDR2 SVGEGT. Between the trimmed V and J ends, which lost 5 bases and 4 bases, there was a span of 14 bases. CDR3 length: 14 amino acids. The CDR3 nucleotides are TGTGCCAGCAGTGCCTTACAGGGTTCCACTGAAGCTTTCTTT. Amino acids: CASSALQGSTEAFF.

The chain joins TRBV12-3 or TRBV12-4 to TRBJ2-3; D possibly corresponds to TRBD2 (5 bases). V lost 6 bases, J lost 2 bases, and 15 bases lay in between. The CDR3 runs 15 residues. The CDR3 region has the DNA TGTGCCAGCAGCTTCGGGAAGGGAACCACAGATACGCAGTATTTT. Amino acid sequence: CASSFGKGTTDTQYF.

The chain recombines TRBV29-1 with TRBJ1-1; tentatively, D is TRBD1 (6 bases). This CDR3 region has 12 residues. V was shortened by 7 bases and J by 3 bases, with 12 bases between the two germline ends. Germline assignment: CDR1 SQVTM and CDR2 ANQGSEA. Here the CDR3 DNA reads TGCAGCGCTAACAGGGCCTACACTGAAGCTTTCTTT. Translating it yields CSANRAYTEAFF.

The gene calls are TRBV7-9 and TRBJ1-1, with D maybe TRBD1 (5 bases). Germline CDR1 and CDR2: SEHNR and FQNEAQ (reference sequence). The CDR3 runs 13 residues. Trimming took 1 base from V and 6 from J, leaving 9 bases between them. This CDR3 reads CASSLDWGSEAFF. The CDR3 region has the DNA TGTGCCAGCAGCTTAGATTGGGGGTCTGAAGCTTTCTTT.

This clonotype was seen ten or more times. The genes are TRBV29-1 and TRBJ2-3; no firm D call. Trimming shortened V by 2 bases and J by 5 bases, and 8 bases separated the two germline ends. In germline, CDR1 is SQVTM, CDR2 ANQGSEA. The CDR3 covers 12 residues. CDR3 residues: CSVENAQDTQYF. The CDR3 nucleotides are TGCAGCGTTGAAAACGCCCAAGATACGCAGTATTTT.

This clonotype has a count of ten or more. The J gene is TRBJ1-5, the V gene TRBV12-3 or TRBV12-4; no firm D call. The CDR3 loop spans 13 amino acids. V lost 1 base to trimming and J lost 7 bases, with 8 bases between them. The CDR3 region is CASSLGSPQPQHF. CDR3 sequence (DNA): TGTGCCAGCAGTTTAGGGAGCCCCCAGCCCCAGCATTTT.